These 8 T cell receptor beta chains came from one sample sequenced in a study of neurological immune-mediated disorders. In TCRdb, the 5' RACE reads were re-called with MiXCR into one record per CDR3 protein. The sample lists tens of thousands of distinct CDR3 sequences; 3% to 4% were seen once. The specimen sequenced was PBMCs. These receptors came from a woman in her 30s with multiple sclerosis.

This clonotype has ten or more counts. The CDR3 DNA reads as TGCGCCAGCAGCTTGGCGGACAGGAACACCGGGGAGCTGTTTTTT. Amino acid sequence: CASSLADRNTGELFF. The rearrangement joins TRBV5-1 to TRBJ2-2; D possibly corresponds to TRBD1 (6 bases). V was pared by 0 bases and J by 1 base, with 7 bases between. The germline V gene has CDR1 SGHRS and CDR2 YFSETQ. There are 15 residues in the CDR3.

This clonotype was found many times. This rearrangement joins TRBV7-2 to TRBJ2-2; D is possibly TRBD1 or TRBD2 (5 bases each). The length of the CDR3 is 15 residues. V lost 0 bases and J 0 bases, leaving 5 bases between the germline ends. Germline V gene sequence: CDR1 SGHTA, CDR2 FQGNSA. The CDR3 sequence: CASSLAGANTGELFF. The CDR3 bases are TGTGCCAGCAGCTTAGCGGGGGCGAACACCGGGGAGCTGTTTTTT.

The CDR3 is CASSVGLGEETQYF. Here the CDR3 DNA reads TGTGCCAGCAGCGTGGGCTTGGGGGAAGAGACCCAGTACTTC. This chain uses TRBV9 with TRBJ2-5; D assignment may be TRBD1 or TRBD2 (5 bases each). Trimming pared 2 bases from V and 3 bases from J, leaving 11 bases between. CDR3 length equals 14 residues. Per germline, CDR1 SGDLS and CDR2 YYNGEE.

This clonotype came up many times. The J gene is TRBJ2-7, the V gene TRBV10-3, with 7 bases that match TRBD1. The CDR3 is 14 residues long. CDR1 is ENHRY and CDR2 is SYGVKD in the germline V gene. V shed 3 bases and J 6 bases; nucleotides not matched to a gene: 8. The CDR3 sequence is CAISDLGGNGEQYF. CDR3 nucleotides: TGTGCCATCAGTGATTTAGGGGGCAATGGCGAGCAGTACTTC.

The sample holds many counts of this clonotype. The chain carries TRBV5-1 and TRBJ1-1; D possibly corresponds to TRBD1 (5 bases). Trimming took 4 bases from V and 0 from J, leaving 16 bases between them. Germline CDR1 reads SGHRS; CDR2 reads YFSETQ. CDR3 length equals 16 residues. The CDR3 DNA is TGCGCCAGCAGCCGGGGCGGGGTGGGCATGAACACTGAAGCTTTCTTT. It yields the protein CASSRGGVGMNTEAFF. Full variable domain (outside the CDR3, taken from reference TRBV5-1 and TRBJ1-1): KAGVTQTPRYLIKTRGQQVTLSCSPISGHRSVSWYQQTPGQGLQFLFEYFSETQRNKGNFPGRFSGRQFSNSRSEMNVSTLELGDSALYLCASSRGGVGMNTEAFFGQGTRLTVV.

This clonotype has a count of ten or more. The chain uses TRBV3-1 and TRBJ1-5; D remains ambiguous. The germline gives CDR1 LGHDT, CDR2 YNNKEL (reference sequence). Trimming took 0 bases from V and 7 from J, leaving 7 bases between them. The CDR3 is made up of 13 amino acids. CDR3: CASSQDGKQPQHF. In nucleotides, the CDR3 is TGTGCCAGCAGCCAAGACGGGAAACAGCCCCAGCATTTT.

As to this clonotype: One end of the junction does not line up with germline, which may come from a read error. The chain couples TRBV20-1 to TRBJ1-5, with D unresolved. The CDR3 runs to 14 residues. The V gene's germline CDR1 is DFQATT and CDR2 SNEGSKA (reference sequence). The CDR3 region is CSAKRISRDQPQNF. For the CDR3, the DNA is TGCAGTGCCAAAAGGATTTCGAGAGATCAGCCCCAGAATTTT.

This clonotype has at least ten counts. The genes are TRBV5-1 and TRBJ2-1; maybe TRBD2 (5 bases). This CDR3 region has 13 residues. V shed 5 bases and J shed 10 bases, with 16 bases lying between them. Germline V lookup: CDR1 SGHRS, CDR2 YFSETQ. The CDR3 protein is CASSSLSEDEQFF. In DNA form, the CDR3 reads TGCGCCAGCAGTTCCCTTAGCGAGGACGAGCAGTTCTTC.